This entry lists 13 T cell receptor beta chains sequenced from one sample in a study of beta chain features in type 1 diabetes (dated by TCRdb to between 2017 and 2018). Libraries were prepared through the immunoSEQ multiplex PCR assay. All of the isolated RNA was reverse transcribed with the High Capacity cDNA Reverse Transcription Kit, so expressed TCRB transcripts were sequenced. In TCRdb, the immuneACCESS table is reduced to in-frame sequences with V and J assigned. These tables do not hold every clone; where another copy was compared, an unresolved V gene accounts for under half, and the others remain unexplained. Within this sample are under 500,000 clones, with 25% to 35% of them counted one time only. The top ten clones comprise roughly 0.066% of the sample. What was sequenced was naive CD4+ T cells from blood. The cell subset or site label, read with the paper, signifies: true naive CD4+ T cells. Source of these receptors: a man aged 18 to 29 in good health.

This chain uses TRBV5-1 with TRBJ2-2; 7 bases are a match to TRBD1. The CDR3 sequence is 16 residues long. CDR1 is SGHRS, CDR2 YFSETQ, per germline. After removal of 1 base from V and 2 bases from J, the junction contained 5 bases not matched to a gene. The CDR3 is CASSLSQGNNTGELFF. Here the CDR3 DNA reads TGCGCCAGCAGCTTGTCACAGGGGAATAACACCGGGGAGCTGTTTTTT.

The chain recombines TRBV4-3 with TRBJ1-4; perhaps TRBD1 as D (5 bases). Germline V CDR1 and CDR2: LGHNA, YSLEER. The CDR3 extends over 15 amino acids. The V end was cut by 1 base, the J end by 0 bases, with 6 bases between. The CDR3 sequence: CASSQVTATNEKLFF. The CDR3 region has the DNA TGCGCCAGCAGCCAAGTGACAGCAACTAATGAAAAACTGTTTTTT.

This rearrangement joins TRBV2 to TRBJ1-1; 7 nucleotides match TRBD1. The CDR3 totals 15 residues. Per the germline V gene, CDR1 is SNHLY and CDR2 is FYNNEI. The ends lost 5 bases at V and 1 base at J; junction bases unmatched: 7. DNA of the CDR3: TGTGCCAGCAGTCTTAGTGGGACAGCGAACACTGAAGCTTTCTTT. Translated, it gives CASSLSGTANTEAFF.

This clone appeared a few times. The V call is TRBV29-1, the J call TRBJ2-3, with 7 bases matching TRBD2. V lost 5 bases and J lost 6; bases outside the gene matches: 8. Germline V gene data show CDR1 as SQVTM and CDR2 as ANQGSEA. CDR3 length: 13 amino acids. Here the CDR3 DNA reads TGCAGCGTTCAGAGACTAGCAGGCGATACGCAGTATTTT. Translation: CSVQRLAGDTQYF.

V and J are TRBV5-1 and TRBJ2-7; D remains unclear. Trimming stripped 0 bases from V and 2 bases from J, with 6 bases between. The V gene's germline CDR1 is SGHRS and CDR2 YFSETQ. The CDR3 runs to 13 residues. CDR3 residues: CASSLDNPYEQYF. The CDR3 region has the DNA TGCGCCAGCAGCTTGGACAATCCCTACGAGCAGTACTTC.

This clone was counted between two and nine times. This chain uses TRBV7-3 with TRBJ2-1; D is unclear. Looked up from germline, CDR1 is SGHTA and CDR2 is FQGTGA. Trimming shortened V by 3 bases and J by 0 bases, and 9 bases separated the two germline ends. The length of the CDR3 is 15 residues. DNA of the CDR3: TGTGCCAGCAGCTTGGGGATAAGCTCCTACAATGAGCAGTTCTTC. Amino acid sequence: CASSLGISSYNEQFF. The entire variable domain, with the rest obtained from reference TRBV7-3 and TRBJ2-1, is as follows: GAGVSQTPSNKVTEKGKYVELRCDPISGHTALYWYRQSLGQGPEFLIYFQGTGAADDSGLPNDRFFAVRPEGSVSTLKIQRTERGDSAVYLCASSLGISSYNEQFFGPGTRLTVL.

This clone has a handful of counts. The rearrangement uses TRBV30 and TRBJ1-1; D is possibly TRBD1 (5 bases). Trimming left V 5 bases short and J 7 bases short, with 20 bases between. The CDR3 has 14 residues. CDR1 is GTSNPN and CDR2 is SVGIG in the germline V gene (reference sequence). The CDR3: CAWAVRGVEVEAFF. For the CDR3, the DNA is TGTGCCTGGGCCGTACGGGGCGTCGAAGTTGAAGCTTTCTTT. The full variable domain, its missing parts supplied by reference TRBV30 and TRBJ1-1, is SQTIHQWPATLVQPVGSPLSLECTVEGTSNPNLYWYRQAAGRGLQLLFYSVGIGQISSEVPQNLSASRPQDRQFILSSKKLLLSDSGFYLCAWAVRGVEVEAFFGQGTRLTVV.

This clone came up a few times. The DNA for the CDR3 is TGTGCCTGGAGTGATGGCAGGGGGTTTGCCTACGAGCAGTACTTC. The encoded protein is CAWSDGRGFAYEQYF. The gene calls are TRBV30 and TRBJ2-7; 7 positions agree with TRBD1. Germline CDR1 reads GTSNPN; CDR2 reads SVGIG (reference sequence). V shed 1 base, J shed 2 bases, and the junction held 8 bases outside the gene matches. The CDR3 runs 15 residues.

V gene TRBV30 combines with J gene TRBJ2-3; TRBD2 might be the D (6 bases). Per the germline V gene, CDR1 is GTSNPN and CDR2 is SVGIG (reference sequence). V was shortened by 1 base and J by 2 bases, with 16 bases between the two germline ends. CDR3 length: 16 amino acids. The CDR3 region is CAWSGRGGAVTDTQYF. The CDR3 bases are TGTGCCTGGAGTGGACGGGGCGGGGCTGTCACAGATACGCAGTATTTT.

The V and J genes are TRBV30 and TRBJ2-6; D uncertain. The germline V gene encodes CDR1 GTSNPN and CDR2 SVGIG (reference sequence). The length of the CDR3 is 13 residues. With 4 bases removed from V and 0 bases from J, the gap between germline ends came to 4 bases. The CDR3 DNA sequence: TGTGCCTGGACCTCCTCTGGGGCCAACGTCCTGACTTTC. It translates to CAWTSSGANVLTF.

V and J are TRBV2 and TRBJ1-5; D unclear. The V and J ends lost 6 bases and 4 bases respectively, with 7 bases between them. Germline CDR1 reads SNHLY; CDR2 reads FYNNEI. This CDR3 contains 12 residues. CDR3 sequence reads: CASRRANQPQHF. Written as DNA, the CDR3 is TGTGCCAGCAGGAGGGCGAATCAGCCCCAGCATTTT.

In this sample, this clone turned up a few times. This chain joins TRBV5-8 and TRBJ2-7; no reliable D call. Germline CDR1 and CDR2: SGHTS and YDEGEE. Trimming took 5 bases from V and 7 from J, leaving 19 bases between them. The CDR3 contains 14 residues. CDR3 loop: CASRVRLPVEEQYF. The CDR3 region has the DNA TGTGCCAGCAGAGTTCGACTGCCAGTTGAAGAGCAGTACTTC.

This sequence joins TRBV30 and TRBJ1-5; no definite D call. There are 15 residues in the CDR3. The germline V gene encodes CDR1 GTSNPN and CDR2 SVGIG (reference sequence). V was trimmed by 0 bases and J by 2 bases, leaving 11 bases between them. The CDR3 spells CAWSVEGLGNQPQHF. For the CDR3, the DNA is TGTGCCTGGAGTGTGGAAGGACTAGGCAATCAGCCCCAGCATTTT.